This T cell receptor (beta chain) was found in a study of blood T cell repertoires in COVID-19. Germline-derived CDR1 and CDR2 are MNHEY and SVGAGI. This CDR3 comprises 15 residues. Unmatched junction bases numbered 9, after V lost 6 bases and J lost 2 bases. Libraries were prepared by immunoSEQ multiplex PCR; TCRdb keeps only in-frame clonotypes and omits some of them. The repertoire holds roughly 220,000 clones, with approximately 85% as singletons. Sequenced: peripheral blood. The clonotype comes from a man in his fifties who had recovered from COVID-19. The rearrangement joins TRBV6-5 to TRBJ1-2; 7 bases are shared with TRBD1. CDR3 amino acids: CASSRPGQANYGYTF. The CDR3, as DNA: TGTGCCAGCAGCCGCCCCGGACAGGCAAACTATGGCTACACCTTC.